This entry concerns a single TCR beta chain. Its antigen is unknown. The CDR3 loop spans 13 amino acids. Trimming at V came to 3 bases and at J to 5 bases, leaving 0 bases not matched to a gene. The germline gives CDR1 MGHDK, CDR2 SYGVNS. The source of the sample is a study of tumor and adjacent non-tumor tissue in lung cancer. Study summary: Patients comprised roughly 12 adenocarcinoma, 2 squamous cell carcinoma and 1 small cell lung cancer. Samples averaged about 4.17 million productive TCRbeta reads each.

No cell sorting was done before RNA was extracted from the tissue. A modified ARM-PCR protocol with three rounds of nested PCR amplified TCRbeta. TCRdb recomputed calls from the multiplex PCR reads with MiXCR, one row per CDR3 protein. The profile shows more than 120,000 distinct CDR3 sequences, around 60% of them singletons. Regarding the study as a whole: Tumor TCR diversity, when higher, was linked to shorter survival. Tumor tissue had significantly higher TCR diversity than normal lung.

Sequenced: lung tumor tissue. The rearrangement links TRBV25-1 to TRBJ1-5, with 8 bases identical to TRBD1. The sequence was collected from a man between 60 and 75 years old with small cell lung cancer. The CDR3 DNA reads as TGTGCCAGCAGTGACAGGGGGCATCAGCCCCAGCATTTT. Translated, it gives CASSDRGHQPQHF.